These T cell receptor beta chains were read from a single sample in a study of T cells after yellow fever vaccination. TCRdb ran MiXCR on the 5' RACE reads and lists one entry per CDR3 protein. The table includes around 350,000 distinct CDR3 sequences, 6.2% detected once. Sequenced here: PBMCs, sampled 5 days after the yellow fever booster vaccination. All receptors come from a man aged 25 to 45 who received the YFV17D yellow fever vaccine. CDR3s leave out the opening cysteine and the closing phenylalanine or tryptophan. D genes are given only for firm matches.

TRBV7-9	TRBJ2-2	-	ASSLAPGRTGELF
TRBV18	TRBJ1-6	-	ASSPAVPYSPLH
TRBV30	TRBJ2-2	TRBD2	AWSGGGRATGELF
TRBV4-1	TRBJ2-1	-	ASSQLGQSYNEQF
TRBV4-1	TRBJ2-7	-	ASRKEAQSYEQY
TRBV7-2	TRBJ2-7	-	ASSSTRIYEQY
TRBV21-1	TRBJ2-4	-	ASSKHSIAKNIQY
TRBV5-1	TRBJ2-5	-	ASSVGTARQETQY
TRBV11-2	TRBJ2-6	-	ASSLFPALSSGANVLT
TRBV5-5	TRBJ2-3	-	ASSLGDVTDTQY
TRBV10-3	TRBJ2-7	-	AISGGDEQY
TRBV19	TRBJ2-7	-	ASSSRDPGEQY
TRBV5-1	TRBJ2-7	-	ASSPWTSYEQY
TRBV3-1	TRBJ1-1	TRBD1	ASSATGRGNTEAF
TRBV6-1	TRBJ2-7	-	AIWGAGSSYEQY
TRBV19	TRBJ2-6	-	ASSPRGASVANVLT
TRBV10-3	TRBJ2-3	TRBD2	AISGTSGRASDTQY
TRBV4-3	TRBJ2-1	-	ASSRPGQSSYNEQF
TRBV29-1	TRBJ1-2	-	SDSMGPIYGYT
TRBV4-3	TRBJ2-7	-	ASSQDQGYEQY
TRBV27	TRBJ2-2	TRBD2	ASSLTTSASIAGELF
TRBV9	TRBJ1-4	-	ASSAGQRFEKLF
TRBV5-5	TRBJ1-1	-	ASSSTEMNTEAF
TRBV2	TRBJ2-3	TRBD2	ASSAGTTGGDTQY
TRBV7-2	TRBJ1-2	-	ASSFAVRTDYGYT
TRBV6-2/TRBV6-3	TRBJ2-5	-	ASSPTRQSRETQY
TRBV4-3	TRBJ2-5	-	ASSQRVTGSETQY
TRBV11-1	TRBJ2-1	TRBD2	ASSPPFRLAVRRSEQF